These 2 T cell receptor beta chains share one sample of origin, sequenced in a study of T-cell memory formation after mild COVID-19. TCRdb reprocessed the 5' RACE reads via MiXCR and lists one record per CDR3 protein. The sample includes about 130,000 distinct CDR3 sequences, about 15% seen only once; the top ten take roughly 5.3%. Sequenced input: PBMCs or a T cell subset sorted from them (not recorded which). The source is a man aged 18 to 30 who had mild COVID-19 (a few samples of this study predate the infection). Cell type and time point are not known.

The DNA of the CDR3 is TGCGCCAGCAGCCTTCAGGGGACGGGACTAGCCGGCGAGCAGTACTTC. Translating it yields CASSLQGTGLAGEQYF. The chain couples TRBV4-1 to TRBJ2-7; 9 nucleotides agree with TRBD2. With V trimmed by 4 bases and J by 6 bases, 13 bases remained unmatched. CDR1 and CDR2 (germline): MGHRA, YSYEKL. This CDR3 comprises 16 residues.

This clonotype was seen more than once but under ten times. V usage is TRBV6-4 and J usage is TRBJ2-2; no definite D call. The CDR3 length is 12 residues. The V end was cut by 5 bases, the J end by 5 bases, with 6 bases between. CDR1 and CDR2 from the germline V gene are MRHNA and SNTAGT. The CDR3 DNA reads as TGTGCCAGCAGTTCGAGAACCGGGGAGCTGTTTTTT. It is translated as CASSSRTGELFF.